Presented here are 23 T cell receptor beta chains from one specimen sequenced in a study of cytomegalovirus exposure and HLA in healthy donors. The protocol was immunoSEQ multiplex PCR, while the TCRdb copy is restricted to in-frame clones and leaves out a portion. The sample has fewer than 100,000 clones, roughly 88% seen once. The sample comprised PBMCs. The receptor source for this set is a man aged 25-40 years in good health and CMV-seronegative.

The V call is TRBV28, the J call TRBJ1-2; 10 nucleotides agree with TRBD1. CDR1 is MDHEN and CDR2 is SYDVKM in the germline V gene. This CDR3 spans 12 amino acids. After removal of 8 bases from V and 4 bases from J, the junction contained 1 base not matched to a gene. The CDR3 region has the DNA TGTGCCAGCGGGACAGGGGTCTATGGCTACACCTTC. Its protein is CASGTGVYGYTF.

DNA of the CDR3: TGTGCCAGCTTCCGGACTGGAAGCTCCTACAATGAGCAGTTCTTC. It specifies CASFRTGSSYNEQFF. This sequence joins TRBV6-1 and TRBJ2-1; perhaps TRBD2 as D (5 bases). Germline V gives CDR1 MNHNS, CDR2 SASEGT. The CDR3 is 15 residues long. V was pared by 8 bases and J by 0 bases, with 14 bases between.

The chain couples TRBV29-1 to TRBJ1-1, with D hard to call. With 4 bases removed from V and 4 bases from J, the gap between germline ends came to 13 bases. This CDR3 spans 13 amino acids. Germline V gene lookup returns CDR1 SQVTM and CDR2 ANQGSEA. This CDR3 reads CSVVSSRGTEAFF. CDR3 nucleotides: TGCAGCGTTGTTTCTTCCCGGGGCACTGAAGCTTTCTTT.

The chain recombines TRBV25-1 with TRBJ2-6; possibly TRBD1 for D (6 bases). This CDR3 region has 17 residues. Trimming removed 5 bases from V and 6 bases from J, with 20 bases in between. Germline loops: CDR1 MGHDK, CDR2 SYGVNS. The CDR3 region has the DNA TGTGCCAGCAGTCCCAAGGTAGGGGGACGTGAGGCCAACGTCCTGACTTTC. Translated: CASSPKVGGREANVLTF.

In DNA form, the CDR3 reads TGTGCCAGCACCACCGGACAGGGGAGAGCTAACTATGGCTACACCTTC. This encodes CASTTGQGRANYGYTF. V usage is TRBV2 and J usage is TRBJ1-2; 9 bases line up with TRBD1. The CDR3 is 16 residues long. V was clipped by 7 bases and J by 0 bases; unmatched bases: 9. The V gene's germline CDR1 is SNHLY and CDR2 FYNNEI.

V usage is TRBV28 and J usage is TRBJ2-1, with D possibly TRBD2 on 6 matching bases. Trimming pared 2 bases from V and 9 bases from J, leaving 11 bases between. There are 13 residues in the CDR3. The germline V gene encodes CDR1 MDHEN and CDR2 SYDVKM. CDR3 protein: CASSLSGFGEQFF. The CDR3 region has the DNA TGTGCCAGCAGTTTAAGCGGGTTCGGTGAGCAGTTCTTC. Full variable domain (outside the CDR3, taken from reference TRBV28 and TRBJ2-1): DVKVTQSSRYLVKRTGEKVFLECVQDMDHENMFWYRQDPGLGLRLIYFSYDVKMKEKGDIPEGYSVSREKKERFSLILESASTNQTSMYLCASSLSGFGEQFFGPGTRLTVL.

This chain uses TRBV7-2 with TRBJ1-4; the D is unclear. The CDR3 loop spans 17 amino acids. CDR1 and CDR2 (germline): SGHTA, FQGNSA. Trimming took off 0 bases at V and 0 bases at J, with 11 bases between the two ends. The CDR3 loop reads CASSLARGQATNEKLFF. CDR3 coding DNA: TGTGCCAGCAGCTTAGCGCGTGGGCAGGCAACTAATGAAAAACTGTTTTTT.

J is TRBJ1-1 and V is TRBV2; D gene uncertain. The CDR3 has 11 amino acids. Trimming took 4 bases from V and 7 from J, leaving 7 bases between them. Looked up from germline, CDR1 is SNHLY and CDR2 is FYNNEI. CDR3 in amino acids: CASSVLLEAFF. The DNA for the CDR3 is TGTGCCAGCAGTGTTTTACTTGAAGCTTTCTTT.

J is TRBJ1-1 and V is TRBV6-1; weak D call: TRBD1 (6 bases). The V end was cut by 1 base, the J end by 1 base, with 13 bases between. This CDR3 contains 16 residues. Germline loops: CDR1 MNHNS, CDR2 SASEGT. The CDR3 coding sequence is TGTGCCAGCAGTGAAGTGTTGGGGGCCGGGAACACTGAAGCTTTCTTT. Protein product: CASSEVLGAGNTEAFF.

This clone occurred once. The V gene is TRBV2, the J gene TRBJ2-7; tentatively, D is TRBD2 (7 bases). Germline lookup yields CDR1 SNHLY and CDR2 FYNNEI. V was shortened by 8 bases and J by 2 bases, with 22 bases between the two germline ends. The CDR3 is 16 residues long. The CDR3 is CASPLSREGGTYEQYF. In DNA form, the CDR3 reads TGTGCCAGCCCATTATCCAGGGAGGGGGGAACCTACGAGCAGTACTTC.

This rearrangement joins TRBV28 to TRBJ1-1; tentative D call: TRBD1 (6 bases). The CDR3 loop spans 15 amino acids. V lost 4 bases, J lost 3 bases, and 15 bases lay in between. Germline loops: CDR1 MDHEN, CDR2 SYDVKM. The CDR3 spells CASSSPTGRDTEAFF. Here the CDR3 DNA reads TGTGCCAGCAGTTCCCCAACAGGGAGGGACACTGAAGCTTTCTTT.

V gene TRBV5-1 combines with J gene TRBJ2-3; D is undetermined. Trimming removed 2 bases from V and 2 bases from J, with 15 bases in between. Germline V gene sequence: CDR1 SGHRS, CDR2 YFSETQ. The CDR3 sequence is 16 residues long. The CDR3 bases are TGCGCCAGCAGCTTAAGAGGAGTCCTCACCACAGATACGCAGTATTTT. Protein: CASSLRGVLTTDTQYF.

The V gene is TRBV6-4, the J gene TRBJ2-2; maybe TRBD1 (5 bases). CDR1 is MRHNA and CDR2 is SNTAGT in the germline V gene. This CDR3 contains 14 residues. The V gene lost 4 bases and the J gene lost 6 bases, with 12 bases spanning the gap. CDR3 in amino acids: CASSGQPNPGELFF. In DNA, the CDR3 is TGTGCCAGCAGTGGACAGCCTAATCCCGGGGAGCTGTTTTTT.

The V call is TRBV19, the J call TRBJ2-1, with 10 bases matching TRBD2. V lost 2 bases to trimming and J lost 1 base; unmatched junction nucleotides: 2. CDR1 and CDR2 from the germline V gene are LNHDA and SQIVND (reference sequence). CDR3 length equals 16 residues. In DNA form, the CDR3 reads TGTGCCAGTAGTATAACAGCGGGAGGGTCCTACAATGAGCAGTTCTTC. Its translation is CASSITAGGSYNEQFF.

The V and J genes are TRBV5-4 and TRBJ1-2, with a weak D call TRBD1 (5 bases). Germline CDR1 reads SGHNT; CDR2 reads YYREEE (reference sequence). The CDR3 covers 15 residues. V was pared by 3 bases and J by 0 bases, with 12 bases between. The CDR3 sequence: CASSSPTVPNYGYTF. In nucleotides, the CDR3 is TGTGCCAGCAGCTCGCCGACAGTCCCTAACTATGGCTACACCTTC.

The chain is built from TRBV6-1 and TRBJ1-1; D is uncertain. The CDR3 extends over 13 amino acids. Germline loops: CDR1 MNHNS, CDR2 SASEGT. The V end lost 6 bases, the J end lost 1 base, and 9 bases lay between the germline ends. The CDR3 reads CASRDPGNTEAFF. CDR3 DNA sequence: TGTGCCAGCAGAGATCCAGGGAACACTGAAGCTTTCTTT.

This clone came up once. DNA for the CDR3: TGTGCCAGCACTGGGCCTGGCAGACCTTCCTACGAGCAGTACTTC. Amino acids: CASTGPGRPSYEQYF. The chain recombines TRBV28 with TRBJ2-7; the D is unclear. The CDR3 has 15 amino acids. CDR1 is MDHEN, CDR2 SYDVKM, per germline. V was cut by 7 bases and J by 1 base, with 17 bases left in between.

The rearrangement uses TRBV7-2 and TRBJ2-1; TRBD2 aligns across 13 bases. This CDR3 comprises 16 residues. V lost 5 bases and J lost 12; bases outside the gene matches: 13. Germline V gene sequence: CDR1 SGHTA, CDR2 FQGNSA. This CDR3 is CASSQLTSGRGFSQFF. Written as DNA, the CDR3 is TGTGCCAGCAGCCAACTTACTAGCGGGAGGGGGTTTTCGCAGTTCTTC. Drawing the rest from reference TRBV7-2 and TRBJ2-1, the complete variable domain is GAGVSQSPSNKVTEKGKDVELRCDPISGHTALYWYRQSLGQGLEFLIYFQGNSAPDKSGLPSDRFSAERTGGSVSTLTIQRTQQEDSAVYLCASSQLTSGRGFSQFFGPGTRLTVL.

This clone appeared a single time. V usage is TRBV15 and J usage is TRBJ2-3; 9 bases map to TRBD2. Trimming cost V 3 bases and J 5 bases; bases outside gene matches: 9. Germline V gives CDR1 LNHNV, CDR2 YYDKDF (reference sequence). This CDR3 region has 16 residues. CDR3 sequence reads: CATSRDLAGDGDTQYF. The CDR3 DNA reads as TGTGCCACCAGCAGGGATTTAGCGGGAGACGGAGATACGCAGTATTTT.

The chain employs TRBV18 and TRBJ1-5; 7 nucleotides agree with TRBD1. Germline V gene data show CDR1 as KGHSH and CDR2 as LQKENI. The V gene end was trimmed by 5 bases and the J gene end by 0 bases; junction bases not matched to a gene: 4. The CDR3 sequence is 15 residues long. The CDR3 is CASSSGDSSNQPQHF. The CDR3 DNA follows: TGTGCCAGCTCAAGTGGGGACAGTAGCAATCAGCCCCAGCATTTT. Filled out from reference TRBV18 and TRBJ1-5, the complete variable domain reads NAGVMQNPRHLVRRRGQEARLRCSPMKGHSHVYWYRQLPEEGLKFMVYLQKENIIDESGMPKERFSAEFPKEGPSILRIQQVVRGDSAAYFCASSSGDSSNQPQHFGDGTRLSIL.

The gene calls are TRBV27 and TRBJ2-2; a weak D match, TRBD1 (7 bases). Per the germline V gene, CDR1 is MNHEY and CDR2 is SMNVEV (reference sequence). This CDR3 is built from 15 residues. Trimming shortened V by 9 bases and J by 6 bases, and 20 bases separated the two germline ends. CDR3 in DNA: TGTGCCAGTAACACTAGGGTCAGGGGGGCCGGGGAGCTGTTTTTT. Protein sequence: CASNTRVRGAGELFF.

This clone was seen only once. Other nucleotide sequences from this sample produce the same CDR3. The chain is built from TRBV11-3 and TRBJ2-3, with 10 bases identical to TRBD1. J lost 0 bases, V lost 3 bases, and 0 bases had no gene match. Germline V gene data show CDR1 as SGHNT and CDR2 as YENEEA. This CDR3 is 15 amino acids long. The CDR3 sequence is CASSLGQGSTDTQYF. In nucleotides, the CDR3 is TGTGCCAGCAGCTTGGGACAGGGGAGCACAGATACGCAGTATTTT. Combining the CDR3 with reference TRBV11-3 and TRBJ2-3 gives the whole variable domain EAGVVQSPRYKIIEKKQPVAFWCNPISGHNTLYWYLQNLGQGPELLIRYENEEAVDDSQLPKDRFSAERLKGVDSTLKIQPAELGDSAVYLCASSLGQGSTDTQYFGPGTRLTVL.

The genes are TRBV28 and TRBJ1-1; no clear D. The CDR3 is made up of 13 amino acids. Germline V gives CDR1 MDHEN, CDR2 SYDVKM. With 6 bases removed from V and 0 bases from J, the gap between germline ends came to 8 bases. For the CDR3, the DNA is TGTGCCAGCAGCAAACAGATGAACACTGAAGCTTTCTTT. This codes for CASSKQMNTEAFF. Complete variable domain (other parts from reference TRBV28 and TRBJ1-1): DVKVTQSSRYLVKRTGEKVFLECVQDMDHENMFWYRQDPGLGLRLIYFSYDVKMKEKGDIPEGYSVSREKKERFSLILESASTNQTSMYLCASSKQMNTEAFFGQGTRLTVV.